This T cell receptor (beta chain) was captured by sequencing in a study of blood T cells in healthy people across ages. Of note for this clonotype: Its cognate antigen is unknown.

A second roughly 7 to 11 cycle PCR used barcoded and J-beta primers. TCRdb re-analysed the 5' RACE reads in MiXCR, keeping a single row per CDR3 protein. The table lists fewer than 1,200,000 distinct CDR3 sequences, under 30% of them singletons. CDR1 is MNHNY, CDR2 SVGAGI, per germline (reference sequence). V was pared by 2 bases and J by 0 bases, with 5 bases between. The CDR3 sequence is 13 residues long. Overall study results and limits: The fall in TCR beta diversity per million T cells was roughly linear with age. CMV status of donors was not determined, possibly confounding expanded clonotype changes.

The sample also formed part of further work on T cells of mothers and their children.

The V and J genes are TRBV6-6 and TRBJ2-7, with D hard to call. The receptor was isolated from a girl aged 2 to 10 in good health. The source material was blood. CDR3 protein: CASSYVSSYEQYF. Written as DNA, the CDR3 is TGTGCCAGCAGTTACGTTAGCTCCTACGAGCAGTACTTC.